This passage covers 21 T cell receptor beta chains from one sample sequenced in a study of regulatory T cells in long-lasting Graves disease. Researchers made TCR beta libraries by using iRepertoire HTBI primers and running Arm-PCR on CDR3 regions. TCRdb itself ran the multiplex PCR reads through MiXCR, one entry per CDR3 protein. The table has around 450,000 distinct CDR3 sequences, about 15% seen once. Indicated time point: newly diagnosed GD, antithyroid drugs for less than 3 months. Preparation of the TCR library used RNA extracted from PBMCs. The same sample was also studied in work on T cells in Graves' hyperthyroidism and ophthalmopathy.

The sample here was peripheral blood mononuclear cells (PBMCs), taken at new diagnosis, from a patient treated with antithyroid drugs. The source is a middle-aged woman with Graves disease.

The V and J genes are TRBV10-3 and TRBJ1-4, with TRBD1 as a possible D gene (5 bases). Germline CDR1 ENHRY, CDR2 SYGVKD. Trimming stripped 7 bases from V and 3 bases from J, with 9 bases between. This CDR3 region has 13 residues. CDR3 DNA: TGTGCCATCAACCAGGGTCCTAATGAAAAACTGTTTTTT. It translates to CAINQGPNEKLFF.

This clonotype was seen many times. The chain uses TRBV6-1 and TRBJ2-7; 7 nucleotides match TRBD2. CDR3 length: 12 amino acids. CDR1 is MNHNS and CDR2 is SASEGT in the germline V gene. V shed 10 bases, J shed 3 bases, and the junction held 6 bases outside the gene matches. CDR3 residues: CAIGLGYYEQYF. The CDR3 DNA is TGTGCCATCGGACTAGGCTACTACGAGCAGTACTTC.

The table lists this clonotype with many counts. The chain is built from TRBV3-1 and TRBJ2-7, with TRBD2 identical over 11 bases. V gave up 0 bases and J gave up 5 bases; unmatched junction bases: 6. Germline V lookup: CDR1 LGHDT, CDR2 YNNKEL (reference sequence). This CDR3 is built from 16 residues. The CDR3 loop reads CASSQELLAGAHEQYF. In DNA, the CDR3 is TGTGCCAGCAGCCAAGAGTTACTAGCGGGAGCCCACGAGCAGTACTTC.

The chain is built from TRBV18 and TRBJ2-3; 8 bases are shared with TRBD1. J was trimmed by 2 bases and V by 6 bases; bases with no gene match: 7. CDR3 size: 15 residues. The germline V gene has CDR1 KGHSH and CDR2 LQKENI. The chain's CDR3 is CASSERTGLTDTQYF. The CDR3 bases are TGTGCCAGCTCGGAACGGACAGGGCTCACAGATACGCAGTATTTT.

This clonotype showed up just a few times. The CDR3 nucleotides read TGTGCCAGTAGTATGCCAGATCTCTCCTACAATGAGCAGTTCTTC. Its protein is CASSMPDLSYNEQFF. The chain joins TRBV19 to TRBJ2-1; D not resolved. V was clipped by 3 bases and J by 0 bases, with 9 bases between them. The CDR3 has 15 residues. The germline V gene encodes CDR1 LNHDA and CDR2 SQIVND (reference sequence).

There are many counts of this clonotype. The CDR3 protein is CASSLGVNTDTQYF. The CDR3 DNA sequence: TGCGCCAGCAGCTTGGGGGTGAACACAGATACGCAGTATTTT. The V call is TRBV5-1, the J call TRBJ2-3; no clear D gene. This CDR3 has 14 residues. With 0 bases removed from V and 2 bases from J, the gap between germline ends came to 7 bases. CDR1 is SGHRS, CDR2 YFSETQ, per germline.

Here the CDR3 DNA reads TGTGCCAGCAGGGAGGGACAGGCAATCTACAATGAGCAGTTCTTC. Protein product: CASREGQAIYNEQFF. The chain uses TRBV12-3 or TRBV12-4 and TRBJ2-1; 8 nucleotides match TRBD1. Unmatched junction bases numbered 7, after V lost 6 bases and J lost 3 bases. The CDR3 sequence is 15 residues long.

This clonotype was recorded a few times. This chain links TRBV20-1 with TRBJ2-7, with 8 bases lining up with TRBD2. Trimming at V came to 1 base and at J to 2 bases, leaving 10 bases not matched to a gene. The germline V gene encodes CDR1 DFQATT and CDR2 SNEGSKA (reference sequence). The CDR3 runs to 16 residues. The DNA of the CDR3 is TGCAGTGCTAGAGTTGTCCTCACTAGCGGTGCCTACGAGCAGTACTTC. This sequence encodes CSARVVLTSGAYEQYF.

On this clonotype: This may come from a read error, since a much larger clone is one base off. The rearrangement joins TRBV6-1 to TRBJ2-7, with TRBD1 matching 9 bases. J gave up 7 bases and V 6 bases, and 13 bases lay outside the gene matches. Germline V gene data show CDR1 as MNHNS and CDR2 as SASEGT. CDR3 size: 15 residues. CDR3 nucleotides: TGTGCCAGCAGCGTTCGGGACAGGGCCTACAATGAGCAGTACTTC. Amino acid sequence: CASSVRDRAYNEQYF.

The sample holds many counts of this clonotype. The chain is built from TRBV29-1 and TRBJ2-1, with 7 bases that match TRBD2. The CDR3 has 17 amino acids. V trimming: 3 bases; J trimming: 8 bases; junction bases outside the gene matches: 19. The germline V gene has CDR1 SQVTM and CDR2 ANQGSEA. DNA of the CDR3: TGCAGCGTTGAGGGACCCACTTTTGGCGGGAGAGTTCATGAGCAGTTCTTC. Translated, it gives CSVEGPTFGGRVHEQFF.

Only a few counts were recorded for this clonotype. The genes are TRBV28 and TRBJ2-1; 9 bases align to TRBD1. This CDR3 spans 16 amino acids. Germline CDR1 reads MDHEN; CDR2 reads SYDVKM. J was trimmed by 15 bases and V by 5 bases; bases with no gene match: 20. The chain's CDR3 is CASSPYTGTGTPKGFF. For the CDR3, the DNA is TGTGCCAGCAGTCCATATACCGGGACAGGGACACCCAAGGGGTTCTTC.

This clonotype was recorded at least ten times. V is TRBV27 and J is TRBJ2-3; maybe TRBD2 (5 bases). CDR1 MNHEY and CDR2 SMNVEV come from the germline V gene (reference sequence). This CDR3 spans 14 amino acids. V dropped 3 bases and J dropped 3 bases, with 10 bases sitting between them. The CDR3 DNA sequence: TGTGCCAGCAGTTTGAGGGAGAGAACAGATACGCAGTATTTT. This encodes CASSLRERTDTQYF.

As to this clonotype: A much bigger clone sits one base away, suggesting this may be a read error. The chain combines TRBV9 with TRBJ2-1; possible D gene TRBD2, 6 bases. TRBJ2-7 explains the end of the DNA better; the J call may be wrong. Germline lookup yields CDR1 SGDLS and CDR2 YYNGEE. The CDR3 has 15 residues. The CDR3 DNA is TGTGCCAGCAGCGCTTTAGACGGGGGATTCCACGAGCAGTACTTC. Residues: CASSALDGGFHEQYF.

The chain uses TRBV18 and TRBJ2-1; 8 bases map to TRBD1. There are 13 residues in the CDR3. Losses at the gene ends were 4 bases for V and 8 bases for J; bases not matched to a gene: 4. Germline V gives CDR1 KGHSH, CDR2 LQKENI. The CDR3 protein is CASSRGQGYEQFF. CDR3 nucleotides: TGTGCCAGCTCACGAGGACAGGGATATGAGCAGTTCTTC.

This CDR3 reads CSARAGAGAGELFF. The DNA for the CDR3 is TGCAGTGCTAGGGCGGGAGCGGGGGCCGGGGAGCTGTTTTTT. V usage is TRBV20-1 and J usage is TRBJ2-2; 8 positions match TRBD2. Trimming removed 3 bases from V and 6 bases from J; junction bases left unmatched: 6. The CDR3 totals 14 residues. The germline V gene has CDR1 DFQATT and CDR2 SNEGSKA (reference sequence).

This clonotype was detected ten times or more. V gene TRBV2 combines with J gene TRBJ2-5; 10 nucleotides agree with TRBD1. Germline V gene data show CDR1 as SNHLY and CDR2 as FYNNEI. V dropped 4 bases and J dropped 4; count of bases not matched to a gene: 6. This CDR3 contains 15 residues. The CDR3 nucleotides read TGTGCCAGCAGTGCCCTGGACAGGGGGGGAGAGACCCAGTACTTC. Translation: CASSALDRGGETQYF.

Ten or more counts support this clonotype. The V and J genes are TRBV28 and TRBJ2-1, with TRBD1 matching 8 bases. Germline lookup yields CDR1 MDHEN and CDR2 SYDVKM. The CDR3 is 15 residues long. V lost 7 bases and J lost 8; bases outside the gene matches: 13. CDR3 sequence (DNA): TGTGCCAGCATCGCGGACAGGGATCGGTCGGATGAGCAGTTCTTC. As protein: CASIADRDRSDEQFF.

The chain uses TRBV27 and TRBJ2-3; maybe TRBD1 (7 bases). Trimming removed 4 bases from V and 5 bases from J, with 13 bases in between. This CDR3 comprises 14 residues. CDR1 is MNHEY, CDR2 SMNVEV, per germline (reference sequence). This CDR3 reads CASSSLQGGDTQYF. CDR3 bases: TGTGCCAGCAGTTCGCTGCAGGGGGGAGATACGCAGTATTTT.

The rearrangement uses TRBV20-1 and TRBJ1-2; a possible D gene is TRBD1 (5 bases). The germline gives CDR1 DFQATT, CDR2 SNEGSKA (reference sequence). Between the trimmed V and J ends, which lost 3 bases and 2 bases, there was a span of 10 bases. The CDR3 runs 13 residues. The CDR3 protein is CSASGGRNYGYTF. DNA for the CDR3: TGCAGTGCTAGCGGGGGAAGAAACTATGGCTACACCTTC.

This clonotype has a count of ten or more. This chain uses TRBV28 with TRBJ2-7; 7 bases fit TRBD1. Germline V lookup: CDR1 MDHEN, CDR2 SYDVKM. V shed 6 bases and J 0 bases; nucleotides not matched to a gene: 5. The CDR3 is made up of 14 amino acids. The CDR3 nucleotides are TGTGCCAGCAGACGACAGGGTAGCTCCTACGAGCAGTACTTC. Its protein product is CASRRQGSSYEQYF.

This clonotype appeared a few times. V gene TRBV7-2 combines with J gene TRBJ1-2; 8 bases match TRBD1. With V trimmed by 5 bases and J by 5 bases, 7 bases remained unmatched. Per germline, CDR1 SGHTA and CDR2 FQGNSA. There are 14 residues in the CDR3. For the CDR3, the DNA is TGTGCCAGCAGCGCGGGACAGGACCTTTATGGCTACACCTTC. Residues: CASSAGQDLYGYTF.